Sequencing of this TCR beta chain was carried out in a study of cytomegalovirus exposure and HLA in healthy donors. Note on this clone: Its matching antigen is unknown.

Study-wide results and caveats: Reports showed the classifier diagnosing cytomegalovirus status with high specificity and sensitivity. It was likely that a cluster of highly shared sequence variants was a sequencing artifact. With later analysis, a missense DCLRE1C variant became linked to TCR beta V- and J-gene trimming.

Each of the donors was a healthy bone marrow donor. PCR was performed using 60 Vbeta and 13 Jbeta primers. Assay: immunoSEQ multiplex PCR; the TCRdb copy retains only in-frame clones and omits some. The data contain some 160,000 clones, 60% to 80% of them singletons. This clonotype was sampled from a woman in her twenties or thirties in good health and CMV-seronegative. The sequenced sample was PBMCs.

CDR3 DNA: TGTGCCAGCAGTCACAGTGGGGGGTCCTATAATTCACCCCTCCACTTT. Protein: CASSHSGGSYNSPLHF. The chain carries TRBV25-1 and TRBJ1-6, with D possibly TRBD1 on 5 matching bases. The CDR3 covers 16 residues. From germline, CDR1 is MGHDK and CDR2 SYGVNS. V gave up 5 bases and J gave up 1 base, with 12 bases separating them.